These T cell receptor beta chains were read from a single sample in a study of cytomegalovirus exposure and HLA in healthy donors. Using immunoSEQ multiplex PCR, the repertoire was profiled, and TCRdb retains in-frame clones only, with some absent. The table records some 140,000 clones, about 80% of them present only once. The sequenced sample was PBMCs. The receptors stem from a man aged 25-45 years in good health. CDR3s include the opening cysteine and the closing phenylalanine or tryptophan.

>TRBV27|TRBJ2-3
CASSSAVGRWAPVTQYF
>TRBV19|TRBJ2-1
CASSPAGTSAYNEQFF
>TRBV30|TRBJ1-5
CAWRQGLQPQHF
>TRBV28|TRBJ2-6
CASRSRGTGVNPGVNVLTF
>TRBV6-4|TRBJ1-1
CASRRTANTEAFF
>TRBV15|TRBJ2-2
CATSRDTGTFTGELFF
>TRBV7-2|TRBJ2-5
CASTYRGETQYF
>TRBV7-9|TRBJ2-5
CAGRRDPETQYF
>TRBV7-2|TRBJ2-3
CASSLGGRPTDTQYF
>TRBV27|TRBJ1-1
CASSLRIGRDTEAFF
>TRBV7-2|TRBJ1-4
CASRSPGEGGEKLFF
>TRBV28|TRBJ2-5
CASSTSLAGQETQYF
>TRBV28|TRBJ1-5
CASGTPLGSQPQHF
>TRBV29-1|TRBJ1-4
CSARTANEKLFF
>TRBV9|TRBJ1-5
CASSRSLSNQPQHF
>TRBV6-6|TRBJ1-5
CASSPPPRINQPQHF